This T cell receptor (beta chain) was recovered during a study of radiotherapy plus CTLA-4 blockade in lung cancer. Study-wide points: Expansion of tumor-derived TCR clones was observed in blood after radiotherapy plus ipilimumab.

A word on this clone: Antigen unknown.

V was clipped by 1 base and J by 5 bases, with 8 bases between them. This CDR3 has 14 amino acids. Per the germline V gene, CDR1 is KGHSH and CDR2 is LQKENI. Generated by immunoSEQ multiplex PCR, the TCRdb table keeps only in-frame clones and is missing some. The sample lists about 95,000 clones, 83% occurring once. This chain connects TRBV18 to TRBJ1-4, with D unresolved. The sequences come from peripheral blood, collected from a patient treated with radiotherapy plus ipilimumab. This receptor was taken from a human donor with non-small cell lung cancer who had stable disease on radiotherapy plus ipilimumab. In DNA, the CDR3 is TGTGCCAGCTCACCACGCCGGGCCAATGAAAAACTGTTTTTT. Encoded protein: CASSPRRANEKLFF. The full variable domain, completed using reference TRBV18 and TRBJ1-4, is NAGVMQNPRHLVRRRGQEARLRCSPMKGHSHVYWYRQLPEEGLKFMVYLQKENIIDESGMPKERFSAEFPKEGPSILRIQQVVRGDSAAYFCASSPRRANEKLFFGSGTQLSVL.